The present T cell receptor beta chain was sequenced within a study of T cell changes during pregnancy in multiple sclerosis. Here immunoSEQ multiplex PCR was the method, and the copy in TCRdb shows in-frame clones only, minus some. The table has some 110,000 clones, less than 95% seen once. V was shortened by 3 bases and J by 5 bases, with 16 bases between the two germline ends. CDR1 SGHAT and CDR2 FQNNGV come from the germline V gene. This CDR3 is 16 amino acids long. The receptor was isolated from a female donor with multiple sclerosis, enrolled in a pregnancy study. This specimen was peripheral blood, taken before pregnancy. This chain joins TRBV11-2 and TRBJ1-4; the D is unclear. As DNA, the CDR3 is TGTGCCAGCAGCTTCCACTCCTTGGCGGTAAATGAAAAACTGTTTTTT. It translates to CASSFHSLAVNEKLFF.